This T cell receptor (beta chain) was sequenced for a study of blood T cells in healthy people across ages (dated by TCRdb to the mid-2010s). Context from the whole study: Template switching captured roughly one uniquely barcoded TCR beta cDNA molecule per two T cells in model experiments. Age-related changes in TCR beta repertoire diversity were measured in the study by deep sequencing normalized with unique cDNA molecular identifiers. Donors were grouped into four age groups: young (average roughly 17 years), middle-aged (39), aged (over 55) and long-lived (about 82). To avoid experimental bias, donors of different ages were randomly spread across the sequencing lanes. For two donors (one aged 18 to 29 and one aged 80 or older), the study analyzed two additional independent replicas of 1 million unique cDNA reads from the same blood draw. The study at large found these results: Because donor CMV infection status was unknown, age-related changes in expanded clonotypes were potentially confounded. Observed TCR beta diversity per million T cells fell roughly linearly with age, and a significant reduction was already apparent by age about 36. Bulk unsorted PBMC profiling prevented conclusive comparison of naive and antigen-experienced compartments. Estimates of total diversity based on one million sequenced T cells were considered lower bounds and underestimates. The percentage of naive T cells measured by flow cytometry correlated strongly with observed TCR beta diversity. Compared with the aged group, the long-lived group had more naive CD4+ T cells, fewer expanded clones and increased TCR diversity, a pattern suggesting age selection.

Systemically healthy Caucasian individuals from Russia, some 40 in total and aged about 6 to 90 years, were included as donors. Roughly 9 milliliters of peripheral blood were drawn from each donor into EDTA-treated Vacutainer tubes. PBMCs were isolated by Ficoll-Paque density-gradient centrifugation, with at least 6.5 million obtained per sample. Trizol reagent was used to extract total RNA from the PBMCs, yielding at least 5.5 micrograms per sample. Naive CD45RAhigh/CD27high T cell percentages were measured by flow cytometry on a PBMC aliquot from every donor. CDR3 length: 15 amino acids, cysteine to phenylalanine. Of all the DNA, just the CDR3 is kept, 45 bases in frame from base 1. For this chain, trimming is 4 bases at the V end and 4 bases at the J end, and the number of junction bases without a gene match is 7. The germline V gene yields SGHRS for CDR1 and YFSETQ for CDR2. Details on this clonotype: Its target antigen remains unknown. One base away there is no much larger clone; base qualities are not given.

To prepare the library, 5' RACE was applied. The instrument was an Illumina HiSeq 2500. The second PCR ran for roughly 7 to 11 cycles and used a J-beta primer mix along with a sample-barcoded 5' primer. A template-switch 5' adaptor carrying 12 random nucleotides introduced a unique molecular identifier onto each TCR beta cDNA molecule. Each sample yielded at least 3 million CDR3-containing paired-end reads. All of the RNA was converted into first-strand cDNA using the Mint cDNA synthesis kit, with a TRBC-specific oligonucleotide serving as the primer. After uracil-DNA glycosylase treatment, a first 18-cycle PCR used universal primers M1SS and BC2_uni_R on all cDNA. In the source study's methods: For normalization, 1 million high-quality reads, each with a distinct molecular identifier, were randomly selected from each sample. Instead of being binned into consensus sequences, reads with shared molecular identifiers were discarded. MiTCR, with a Q25 quality threshold and the strictest error-elimination algorithm, was used for CDR3 identification, clonotype clustering and error correction. A nonparametric unseen species model with Euler transformation was used to estimate lower-bound total TCR beta diversity. The public reads were quality trimmed at Q25 with fastp and then assembled into clones with MiXCR by TCRdb, keeping productive beta chains. Rows merge per CDR3 protein into single entries with the most common DNA and genes. The V and J calls here are based on TCRdb, not the publication. The sample includes 800,000 to 950,000 distinct CDR3 sequences, with under 50% observed a single time. The ten most abundant clones make up around an eighth of the sample.

This TCR was recovered from a man aged 25 to 45 in good health. Material: blood. The chain employs TRBV5-1 and TRBJ2-3; the central 9 bases match TRBD2. The CDR3 protein: CASSPQGLAADTQYF. The base sequence is TGCGCCAGCAGCCCTCAGGGACTAGCAGCAGATACGCAGTATTTT.